This record looks at one T cell receptor beta chain sequence and its context. This sample was included in a study of T cells in Graves' hyperthyroidism and ophthalmopathy. Germline CDR1 reads MGHDK; CDR2 reads SYGVNS. The CDR3 totals 14 residues. Trimming took off 3 bases at V and 3 bases at J, with 11 bases between the two ends. Amplified TCR beta CDR3 regions came from RNA transcripts. HTBI primers were used for first-round RT-PCR of the TCR CDR3. MiXCR was run by TCRdb on the multiplex PCR reads, yielding one entry per CDR3 protein. This sample has roughly 710,000 distinct CDR3 sequences; 35% occur once, and the top ten carry roughly 30%.

The specimen sequenced was blood. This rearrangement joins TRBV25-1 to TRBJ1-2; the D gene is possibly TRBD1 (5 bases). The sequence was obtained from a woman between 40 and 50 years old with Graves' hyperthyroidism. The CDR3 bases are TGTGCCAGCAGTGACGGGGGTTTTGACTATGGCTACACCTTC. This codes for CASSDGGFDYGYTF.